This TCR beta chain was profiled in a study of early T cells in non-severe SARS-CoV-2 infection. For the study at large: The study sequenced bulk RNA from unsorted whole blood, with chains unpaired. Overall study results and limits: Private and CD4 specificities were missed by VDJdb matching, skewed to anti-spike CD8.

This clonotype was found many times. Its antigen is still unknown. Molecules of cDNA were individually given unique molecular identifiers that were attached to them. Using its own MiXCR run on the 5' RACE reads, TCRdb lists one record per CDR3 protein. The sample consists of approximately 33,000 distinct CDR3 sequences, just under 4% of them appearing once. This CDR3 contains 17 residues. The germline CDR1 and CDR2 sequences are LNHDA and SQIVND (reference sequence). The ends were cut back, 6 bases at V and 1 base at J, with 18 bases in the middle. The chain employs TRBV19 and TRBJ2-2; D uncertain. This TCR came from an adult who was a healthcare worker with PCR-confirmed SARS-CoV-2 infection or an uninfected control (not recorded which). The source material was whole blood. CDR3 in amino acids: CASSPGVAAGNTGELFF. CDR3 nucleotide sequence: TGTGCCAGTAGCCCGGGCGTGGCGGCAGGGAACACCGGGGAGCTGTTTTTT. Combining the CDR3 with reference TRBV19 and TRBJ2-2 gives the whole variable domain DGGITQSPKYLFRKEGQNVTLSCEQNLNHDAMYWYRQDPGQGLRLIYYSQIVNDFQKGDIAEGYSVSREKKESFPLTVTSAQKNPTAFYLCASSPGVAAGNTGELFFGEGSRLTVL.